Described below is a single TCR beta chain sequence and its context. Participant age was roughly 18 to 89 years, and participants resided in fewer than 30 US areas. Cohort assignment relied on participant-reported clinical history. The data stem from a study of blood T cell repertoires in COVID-19. Turning to the study itself: Samples of COVID-19 (acute and convalescent) were obtained from the United States, Italy and Spain. Nucleic acid was either cDNA or gDNA, and it came from T cells, B-cell-depleted T cells, or PBMCs.

The CDR3 runs to 14 residues. The V gene end was trimmed by 9 bases and the J gene end by 5 bases; junction bases not matched to a gene: 14. CDR1 is SGHDT and CDR2 is YYEEEE in the germline V gene. TCRdb's table, derived via immunoSEQ multiplex PCR, lists solely in-frame clones and lacks some. Of roughly 160,000 clones in the sample, roughly 78% were seen once. The sequencing input was PBMCs or T cells enriched from blood (not recorded which). The sequence came from a woman aged 70-85 years in a cohort exposed to, infected with or recovered from COVID-19 (not recorded which). The chain couples TRBV5-6 to TRBJ2-7; 7 nucleotides line up with TRBD1. CDR3 nucleotide sequence: TGTGCCAACAAGTCCAAAGGGGGCGAGAACGAGCAGTACTTC. Protein product: CANKSKGGENEQYF.